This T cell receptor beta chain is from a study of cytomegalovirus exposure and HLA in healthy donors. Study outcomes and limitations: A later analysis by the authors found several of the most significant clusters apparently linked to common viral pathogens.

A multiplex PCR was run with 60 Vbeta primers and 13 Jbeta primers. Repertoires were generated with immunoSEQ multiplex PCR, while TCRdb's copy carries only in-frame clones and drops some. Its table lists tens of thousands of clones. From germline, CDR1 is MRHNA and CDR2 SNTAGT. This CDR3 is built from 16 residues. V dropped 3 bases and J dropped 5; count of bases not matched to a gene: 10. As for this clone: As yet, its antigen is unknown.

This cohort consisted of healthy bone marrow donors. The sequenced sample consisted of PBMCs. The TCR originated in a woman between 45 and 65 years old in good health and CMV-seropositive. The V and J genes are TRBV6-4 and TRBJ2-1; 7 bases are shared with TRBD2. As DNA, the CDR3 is TGTGCCAGCAGTGAGGTGGGCGGGGGAGGCGACAATGAGCAGTTCTTC. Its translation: CASSEVGGGGDNEQFF.